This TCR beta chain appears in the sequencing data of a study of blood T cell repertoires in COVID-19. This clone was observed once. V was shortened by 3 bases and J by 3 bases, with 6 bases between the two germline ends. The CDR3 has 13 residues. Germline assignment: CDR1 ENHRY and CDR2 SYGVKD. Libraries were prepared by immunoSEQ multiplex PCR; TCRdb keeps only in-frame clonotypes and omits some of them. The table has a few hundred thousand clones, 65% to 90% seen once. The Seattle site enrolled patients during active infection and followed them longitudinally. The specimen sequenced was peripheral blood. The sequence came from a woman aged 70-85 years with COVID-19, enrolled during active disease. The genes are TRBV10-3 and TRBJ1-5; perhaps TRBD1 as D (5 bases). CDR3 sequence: CAISDRVNQPQHF. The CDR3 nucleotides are TGTGCCATCAGTGACAGGGTCAATCAGCCCCAGCATTTT.